The 2 T cell receptor beta chains below come from one sample, sequenced in a study of cytomegalovirus exposure and HLA in healthy donors. Primers: 60 Vbeta forward and 13 Jbeta reverse. Measured with immunoSEQ multiplex PCR; TCRdb has only the in-frame clones, and not every one. The sample carries 120,000 or so clones, 75% to 85% recorded once. The sequenced sample was PBMCs. The receptors stem from a woman aged 50 to 60 in good health and CMV-seropositive.

The table lists this clone with a few counts. The rearrangement links TRBV5-1 to TRBJ1-1; the D gene is possibly TRBD1 (6 bases). The CDR3 totals 14 residues. CDR1 and CDR2 (germline): SGHRS, YFSETQ. V gave up 6 bases and J gave up 4 bases, with 16 bases separating them. Here the CDR3 DNA reads TGCGCCAGCACCCCCGACAGGAGTTCCACTGAAGCTTTCTTT. Residues: CASTPDRSSTEAFF.

This sequence joins TRBV29-1 and TRBJ1-1; 7 bases are a match to TRBD1. The V gene end was trimmed by 6 bases and the J gene end by 7 bases; junction bases not matched to a gene: 5. CDR3 length: 11 residues. CDR1 SQVTM and CDR2 ANQGSEA come from the germline V gene. The CDR3 nucleotides are TGCAGCGTCGTTAGGACAGGTGAAGCTTTCTTT. Protein product: CSVVRTGEAFF.